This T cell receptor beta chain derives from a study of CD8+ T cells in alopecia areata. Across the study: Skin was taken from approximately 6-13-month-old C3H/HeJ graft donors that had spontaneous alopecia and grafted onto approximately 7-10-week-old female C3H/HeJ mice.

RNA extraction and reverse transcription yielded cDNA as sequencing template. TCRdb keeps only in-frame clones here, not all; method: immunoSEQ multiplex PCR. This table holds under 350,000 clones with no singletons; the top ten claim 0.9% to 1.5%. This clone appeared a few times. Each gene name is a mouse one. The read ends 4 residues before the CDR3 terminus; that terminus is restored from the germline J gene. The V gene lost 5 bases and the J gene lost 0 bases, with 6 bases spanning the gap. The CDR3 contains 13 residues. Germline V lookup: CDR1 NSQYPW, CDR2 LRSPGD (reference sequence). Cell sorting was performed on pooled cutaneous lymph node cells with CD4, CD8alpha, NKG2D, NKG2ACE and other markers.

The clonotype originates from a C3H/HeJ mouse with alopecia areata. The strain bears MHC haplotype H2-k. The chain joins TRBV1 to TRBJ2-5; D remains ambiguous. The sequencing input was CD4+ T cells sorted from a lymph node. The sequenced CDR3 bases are TGCACCTGCAGTACAATTAACCAAGAC. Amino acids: CTCSTINQD. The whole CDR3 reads CTCSTINQDTQYF.